This T cell receptor beta chain is from a study of cytomegalovirus exposure and HLA in healthy donors (dated by TCRdb to 2016 to 2017). Notes on the research overall: In an earlier analysis of roughly 500 of the donors, around 290 Gb of sequence data and about 110 million unique TCR beta sequences from about 190 million T cells were reported. Of the roughly 410 genotyped donors, less than 85% were placed in the genetic ancestry cluster associated with self-reported Caucasian donors. Donor age, sex, ethnicity and CMV serostatus were compiled together with the repertoire data. Using immunosequencing, the study profiled T cell repertoires from 640 or so subjects and related those repertoires to cytomegalovirus serostatus. Roughly 5 DR-DQ haplotypes were treated as single units for association and clustering because of strong linkage in the cohort. An earlier analysis of fewer than 750 of the donors used high-throughput TCR beta sequencing to judge whether each TCR beta V gene segment behaved as functional or pseudogenic. Besides the first cohort of approximately 710 subjects, a separate validation cohort made up of roughly 120 different subjects was used. A later analysis re-examined previously published TCR beta repertoires from more than 550 donors and added high-resolution HLA genotyping to investigate patterns of TCR occurrence. Around 320 gigabases of sequencing data and tens of millions of unique TCR sequences were included in an early release covering about 600 HLA-typed donors. Genome-wide SNP genotypes for about 55% of the roughly 670 donors were used in a later genetic analysis, which treated that subset as a discovery cohort. Typing coverage differed by locus: A, B, C, DRB1 and DQB1 were typed in roughly 620-630 donors, DQA1 in around 500, DPA1 in approximately 610, and DPB1 in around 490. Every discovery cohort repertoire had been produced on one sequencing platform. High-throughput TCR immunosequencing, statistical association of individual TCRs with disease status, and machine learning were combined to predict cytomegalovirus infection status. Both class I and class II loci were covered by HLA typing, at four-digit resolution. Among under 450 genotyped donors of the cohort, an average of about 240,000 unique TCR beta nucleotide sequences were sequenced per donor, roughly 18% of them non-productive. The aim of the study was to test whether cataloging public T cell receptors could identify signatures of past pathogen exposure. In the later analysis, no new phenotypic data were used to find candidate immune exposures; instead, reliance was placed on TCR beta sequences and their occurrence across donors.

This clone has a handful of counts. The target of this receptor is not known. It has no much larger one-base neighbor in the sample; base qualities were not kept. The cohort consisted of 666 healthy bone marrow donors. At the time of sampling, all cohort members were nominally healthy, though unrecorded immune exposures were likely present. The donor tested CMV seropositive and was one of the 289 seropositive cohort members. A peripheral blood sample was collected from each donor, and TCR beta sequencing was performed on peripheral blood mononuclear cells. The Qiagen DNeasy Blood Extraction Kit was used to extract genomic DNA from the blood cell samples. The investigation overall reported the following: Sequencing depth was assumed to be roughly uniform across donors in the presence/absence analyses, though that assumption may not hold. While some public TCRs were present in many individuals, most TCR sequences turned up only very rarely across donors. A cluster of highly shared sequence variants was judged likely to represent a technical artifact of the sequencing pipeline. A later analysis found that HLA-associated TCR beta chains were more clonally expanded and had lower generation probabilities than equally common non-associated chains. Because some donors lacked HLA typing at each locus, the association tests relied only on the typed subset. According to a later analysis, TCR association rates differed among HLA loci, with DRB1 alleles showing the most associated TCRs and HLA-C alleles showing the fewest. Because counts were too low, 15 or so rarely observed V segments, including chromosome 9 orphons, were excluded from the earlier analysis of fewer than 650 of the donors. According to a later analysis, most CMV-associated TCR beta chains appeared to be HLA-restricted, and the HLA associations seemed to be driven largely by CMV exposure. The classifier was reported to diagnose cytomegalovirus status with high specificity and sensitivity in both the original and validation cohorts. An association between a missense DCLRE1C variant and V-gene and J-gene trimming of TCR beta chains was found in a later genetic analysis and replicated in an independent cohort. A later genetic analysis reported fewer N-insertions in productive TCRs among donors in an Asian-associated ancestry cluster than the approximately 670-donor mean. When HLA alleles, especially DR and DQ, strongly co-occurred, TCR associations were difficult to assign to individual alleles. The cohort was sequenced for TCR beta chains only, and without alpha or paired-chain data the features that could be detected were limited. The authors suggested that the approach could potentially be generalized to other disease states and immunological phenotypes. The study gave a list of 150 to 200 TCR beta chains associated with cytomegalovirus. In a later analysis, around 17,000 TCR beta sequences were associated with specific HLA alleles at a false discovery rate of 0.05. In a later analysis, several top co-occurrence clusters were reported to appear linked to parvovirus B19, influenza, CMV and Epstein-Barr virus. A further reported finding was that TCR beta sequences accurately predicted the HLA-A and HLA-B alleles for most subjects in the first cohort. Linkage disequilibrium might explain the correlated functional status among segregating V segments, but an unknown experimental factor could not be excluded. In vitro tests confirmed that a few of the cytomegalovirus-associated TCR beta chains recognize cytomegalovirus antigens. An earlier analysis of around 500 of the donors showed that most TCR beta V segments appeared in productive rearrangements either about 87% or about 30% of the time, which broadly matched IMGT annotations. For the cohort, immune exposure information was limited to CMV serostatus. The 87-base-pair reads could not distinguish some IMGT-functional V segments, including TRBV6-2 and TRBV6-3, so those segments were excluded.

The receptor library was made with the immunoSEQ multiplex PCR assay. For the multiplex PCR, a mixture combining 60 forward primers for TCR Vbeta segments and 13 reverse primers for TCR Jbeta segments was used. The CDR3 region of rearranged TCR beta genes was amplified from genomic DNA by a multiplex PCR assay. The amplified TCR beta libraries were sequenced on the Illumina HiSeq System as 87-base-pair reads. On the study's bioinformatics: A later analysis tallied roughly 78 million unique TCR beta chains across the 650 to 750 repertoires, and around 10 million of those chains were shared by two or more donors. Raw reads were error-corrected and collapsed into unique sequences by a nearest-neighbor algorithm in which closely related sequences were merged to remove PCR and sequencing errors. To assign V, D and J gene segments, CDR3 sequences were aligned to IMGT reference sequences. For a sequence to be retained, at least a six-nucleotide match to both a V gene segment and a J gene segment was required. Rearrangements were classified as productive when the CDR3 lacked stop codons and remained in frame with V and J, and all other rearrangements were classified as non-productive. CDR3 was defined according to IMGT convention as the region running from the second conserved V-encoded cysteine to the conserved J-encoded phenylalanine. The earlier analysis of fewer than 700 of the donors excluded sequences that lacked an unambiguous match to a single V gene segment. An earlier analysis of approximately 590 of the donors classified V segments as functional when productive rearrangements were above 56.7% and as segregating when the standard deviation between donors was above 5%. A statistical classification framework was developed to diagnose cytomegalovirus status using the catalog of TCR beta chain sequences. A later analysis assigned V and J genes by comparing TCR nucleotide sequences with IMGT/GENE-DB human TR gene sequences. Using the TCRdist pipeline, a later analysis assigned CDR3 sequences along with most-parsimonious VDJ recombination scenarios. In a later analysis, each TCR beta chain was defined by its CDR3 amino acid sequence together with its V-gene family, and reads without a unique V-gene family were excluded. To address suspected cross-contamination and a sequencing artifact, a later analysis removed roughly 580 highly shared, low-generation-probability nucleotide sequences. In a later analysis, a clonal expansion index for each public chain was calculated from normalized within-repertoire ranks of inferred template counts. A later analysis computed generation probabilities with a VDJ recombination model fitted to out-of-frame rearrangements, and checked the results against IGoR. In a later analysis, TCR-TCR, TCR-HLA and TCR-CMV co-occurrence was scored with hypergeometric tests, and a repertoire-size bias correction was applied to TCR pairs. In a later analysis, false discovery rates were estimated by permuting HLA or CMV assignments 20 times. In a later analysis, co-occurring TCRs were grouped using DBSCAN, and TCRdist sequence similarity was added for clustering within HLA-allele-positive subsets. Repertoires with fewer than 30,000 or more than 120,000 public chains, plus five repertoires with anomalous nucleotide sharing, were excluded from co-occurrence clustering. The table was pulled from immuneACCESS by TCRdb, which kept in-frame rearrangements only. Such tables lose some clones; where checked, under half of the loss comes from unresolved V genes, and the rest has no known cause. V and J calls and clone size are as listed in that table; D and trimming were resolved from the DNA. The sample table shows about 80,000 clones, and approximately 60% are seen once. The ten top clones hold roughly 4% of the sample.

The CDR3 contains 15 residues, cysteine and phenylalanine counted. Just the 45-base CDR3 DNA is kept, in frame starting at base 1. The germline V end is reduced by 2 bases and the J end by 5 bases; junction bases left unmatched: 6. CDR1 and CDR2, per the germline V gene, are LGHNA and YNFKEQ. Sequencing used PBMCs. The sequence is built from TRBV4-2 and TRBJ2-7, and 10 bases in between align with TRBD2. The receptor's source is a male donor in good health and CMV-seropositive. The CDR3 is CASSQNLAGENEQYF. The DNA sequence is given as TGTGCCAGCAGCCAAAATCTAGCGGGGGAAAACGAGCAGTACTTC.